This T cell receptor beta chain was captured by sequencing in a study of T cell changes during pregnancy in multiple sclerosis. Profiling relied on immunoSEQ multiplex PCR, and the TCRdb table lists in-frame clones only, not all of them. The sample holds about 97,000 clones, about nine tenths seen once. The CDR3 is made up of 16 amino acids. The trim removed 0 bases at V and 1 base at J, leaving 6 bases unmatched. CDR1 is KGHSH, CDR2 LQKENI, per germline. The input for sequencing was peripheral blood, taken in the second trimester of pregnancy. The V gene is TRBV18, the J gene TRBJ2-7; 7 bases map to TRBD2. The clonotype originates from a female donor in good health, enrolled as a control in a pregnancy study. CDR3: CASSPPRGSGSYEQYF. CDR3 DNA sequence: TGTGCCAGCTCACCACCCCGGGGTAGCGGGTCCTACGAGCAGTACTTC.